The rows below give T cell receptor beta chains drawn from one sample of a study of CD4 T cells in relation to SARS-CoV-2 and coronaviruses. Some clones are missing from TCRdb's copy, which holds only in-frame ones; the method was immunoSEQ multiplex PCR. The table has 30,000 to 45,000 clones, about three quarters seen once. What these receptors recognize is not known. Sample: memory CD4+ T cells from PBMCs, cultured in vitro. These receptor sequences come from an adult with COVID-19. CDR3s include the opening cysteine and the closing phenylalanine or tryptophan. Each record gives: CDR3 DNA, CDR3 protein, D gene, V gene, clone size, J gene. D genes are given only for firm matches. Size tells how often a clone was seen (once, few, many) or the class of an expanded clone, and some rows leave it out.

CDR3 DNA: TGTGCCAGCAGTTATCACAGCGAGAAAGGATCCTACGAGCAGTACTTC; CDR3 protein: CASSYHSEKGSYEQYF; D gene: NA; V gene: TRBV6-2/TRBV6-3; clone size: NA; J gene: TRBJ2-7
CDR3 DNA: TGTGCCAGCAGCTTAGATCGAGAGACCCAGTACTTC; CDR3 protein: CASSLDRETQYF; D gene: NA; V gene: TRBV7-2; clone size: NA; J gene: TRBJ2-5
CDR3 DNA: TGTGCCAGCAGCTTAGATACTAGCGGGGATGAGCAGTTCTTC; CDR3 protein: CASSLDTSGDEQFF; D gene: TRBD2; V gene: TRBV7-2; clone size: few; J gene: TRBJ2-1
CDR3 DNA: TGTGCCAGCAGTGAGGGGGAAAACTATGGCTACACCTTC; CDR3 protein: CASSEGENYGYTF; D gene: NA; V gene: TRBV6-1; clone size: NA; J gene: TRBJ1-2
CDR3 DNA: TGTGCCAGTAGTACAGGACAGGGGAATACCGGGGAGCTGTTTTTT; CDR3 protein: CASSTGQGNTGELFF; D gene: TRBD1; V gene: TRBV19; clone size: NA; J gene: TRBJ2-2
CDR3 DNA: TGTGCCAGTAGCGACAGAGGGACTAGCGGGAGGGTGAACACCGGGGAGCTGTTTTTT; CDR3 protein: CASSDRGTSGRVNTGELFF; D gene: TRBD2; V gene: TRBV19; clone size: NA; J gene: TRBJ2-2
CDR3 DNA: TGCGCCAGCAGGACAGCGCTGAACACTGAAGCTTTCTTT; CDR3 protein: CASRTALNTEAFF; D gene: NA; V gene: TRBV5-1; clone size: NA; J gene: TRBJ1-1
CDR3 DNA: TGCGCCAGCGGGGGACAGGGGAATCAGCCCCAGCATTTT; CDR3 protein: CASGGQGNQPQHF; D gene: TRBD1; V gene: TRBV4-1; clone size: few; J gene: TRBJ1-5
CDR3 DNA: TGTGCCAGCAGTGTGTCGTCAGGGTACAATGAGCAGTTCTTC; CDR3 protein: CASSVSSGYNEQFF; D gene: NA; V gene: TRBV28; clone size: NA; J gene: TRBJ2-1
CDR3 DNA: TGCAGCGTTCTAATAGGGGGCGCGGATTCCAATGAGCAGTTCTTC; CDR3 protein: CSVLIGGADSNEQFF; D gene: TRBD1; V gene: TRBV29-1; clone size: NA; J gene: TRBJ2-1
CDR3 DNA: TGTGCCAGCAGCCCAGGGACAGGGTTAGGAATTGCACAATCAGATACGCAGTATTTT; CDR3 protein: CASSPGTGLGIAQSDTQYF; D gene: TRBD1; V gene: TRBV11-3; clone size: NA; J gene: TRBJ2-3
CDR3 DNA: TGTGCCAGCAGCGTAGCTGGGGGTTATGGCTATGGCTACACCTTC; CDR3 protein: CASSVAGGYGYGYTF; D gene: NA; V gene: TRBV9; clone size: NA; J gene: TRBJ1-2
CDR3 DNA: TGTGCCACCAGCAGAGCCACTAGCCCAGATACGCAGTATTTT; CDR3 protein: CATSRATSPDTQYF; D gene: NA; V gene: TRBV15; clone size: NA; J gene: TRBJ2-3
CDR3 DNA: TGTGCCAGCAGTGTGGCGGGAGGAGACGATACGCAGTATTTT; CDR3 protein: CASSVAGGDDTQYF; D gene: TRBD2; V gene: TRBV2; clone size: NA; J gene: TRBJ2-3
CDR3 DNA: TGTGCCAGCAGCCCGCGGACTAGCGGGTATAATGAGCAGTTCTTC; CDR3 protein: CASSPRTSGYNEQFF; D gene: TRBD2; V gene: TRBV5-5; clone size: NA; J gene: TRBJ2-1
CDR3 DNA: TGTGCCAGCAGTTTATTAGGTGATCAGCCCCAGCATTTT; CDR3 protein: CASSLLGDQPQHF; D gene: NA; V gene: TRBV12-3/TRBV12-4; clone size: NA; J gene: TRBJ1-5
CDR3 DNA: TGTGCCAGCACGGCTAGCAATCAGCCCCAGCATTTT; CDR3 protein: CASTASNQPQHF; D gene: NA; V gene: TRBV28; clone size: NA; J gene: TRBJ1-5
CDR3 DNA: TGTGCCAGCAGAACCGATCTTGAGCAGTTCTTC; CDR3 protein: CASRTDLEQFF; D gene: NA; V gene: TRBV28; clone size: few; J gene: TRBJ2-1
CDR3 DNA: TGTGCCAGCAGCCAAGAGTGGACGGACAATGAGCAGTTCTTC; CDR3 protein: CASSQEWTDNEQFF; D gene: NA; V gene: TRBV4-2; clone size: NA; J gene: TRBJ2-1
CDR3 DNA: TGTGCCACCAGCAGAGCACGGGACAGGGAGAATGAAAAACTGTTTTTT; CDR3 protein: CATSRARDRENEKLFF; D gene: TRBD1; V gene: TRBV15; clone size: NA; J gene: TRBJ1-4
CDR3 DNA: TGCGCCAGCAGCTCGGGTTTGACAGGCTCCTACAATGAGCAGTTCTTC; CDR3 protein: CASSSGLTGSYNEQFF; D gene: NA; V gene: TRBV5-1; clone size: few; J gene: TRBJ2-1
CDR3 DNA: TGCGCCAGCAGCTTAGACCTTGGACAGGCGAAAACCAATGAGCAGTTCTTC; CDR3 protein: CASSLDLGQAKTNEQFF; D gene: TRBD1; V gene: TRBV5-1; clone size: NA; J gene: TRBJ2-1
CDR3 DNA: TGTGCCTGGAGGTCCAAACGACAGGGGGCCTTCTCCTACGAGCAGTACTTC; CDR3 protein: CAWRSKRQGAFSYEQYF; D gene: TRBD1; V gene: TRBV30; clone size: NA; J gene: TRBJ2-7
CDR3 DNA: TGTGCCAGCAGCCGGACAGGGGGCGTCTCCAATGAGCAGTTCTTC; CDR3 protein: CASSRTGGVSNEQFF; D gene: TRBD1; V gene: TRBV5-6; clone size: NA; J gene: TRBJ2-1
CDR3 DNA: TGTGCCAGCAGTTCGATCTTGAGCGGGATCCCAACCTACGAGCAGTACTTC; CDR3 protein: CASSSILSGIPTYEQYF; D gene: TRBD2; V gene: TRBV28; clone size: NA; J gene: TRBJ2-7
CDR3 DNA: TGTGCCAGCAGCGTAGTACTAGCGGGTAGCACAGATACGCAGTATTTT; CDR3 protein: CASSVVLAGSTDTQYF; D gene: TRBD2; V gene: TRBV9; clone size: NA; J gene: TRBJ2-3
CDR3 DNA: TGTGCCATCAGCCCAGGGGAAGGAAAGGATGGCTACACCTTC; CDR3 protein: CAISPGEGKDGYTF; D gene: NA; V gene: TRBV10-3; clone size: NA; J gene: TRBJ1-2
CDR3 DNA: TGTGCCAGCAGCTTAAGGGCAGGGGGGTACCAAGAGACCCAGTACTTC; CDR3 protein: CASSLRAGGYQETQYF; D gene: NA; V gene: TRBV7-9; clone size: NA; J gene: TRBJ2-5
CDR3 DNA: TGTGCCAGCAGCGGACAGGCCGACTCCTACAATGAGCAGTTCTTC; CDR3 protein: CASSGQADSYNEQFF; D gene: TRBD1; V gene: TRBV6-5; clone size: NA; J gene: TRBJ2-1
CDR3 DNA: TGTGCCAAAGTAGTCTCTAGCGGGAGACACGAGCAGTACTTC; CDR3 protein: CAKVVSSGRHEQYF; D gene: TRBD2; V gene: TRBV19; clone size: NA; J gene: TRBJ2-7
CDR3 DNA: TGTGCCAGCAGTTACCAAGAAAATTCACCCCTCCACTTT; CDR3 protein: CASSYQENSPLHF; D gene: NA; V gene: TRBV6-6; clone size: medium-sized; J gene: TRBJ1-6
CDR3 DNA: TGTGCCAGCAGCCGACCCAACTCTGAAGCTTTCTTT; CDR3 protein: CASSRPNSEAFF; D gene: NA; V gene: TRBV6-2/TRBV6-3; clone size: NA; J gene: TRBJ1-1
CDR3 DNA: TGTGCCAGCAGTGTCAGCAACACAGATACGCAGTATTTT; CDR3 protein: CASSVSNTDTQYF; D gene: NA; V gene: TRBV6-4; clone size: NA; J gene: TRBJ2-3